This TCR beta chain was captured in a study of beta chain features in type 1 diabetes. Turning to the study itself: There were some 110 million sorted cells examined across all samples.

Every bit of the isolated RNA underwent reverse transcription, so sequencing read expressed TCRB transcripts. Clones were sequenced by immunoSEQ multiplex PCR, and TCRdb holds only the in-frame ones, with some missing. The sample shows hundreds of thousands of clones, approximately 30% of them seen only once. Study results and limitations: Among type 1 diabetes patients, VDJ junctions had fewer insertions and more deletions.

This CDR3 is 13 amino acids long. V lost 3 bases to trimming and J lost 6 bases, with 10 bases between them. The V gene's germline CDR1 is SGHTA and CDR2 FQGNSA. Sorting that relied on CD45RO/CCR7/CD25/CD127/CD95/CD27 yielded CD4+ naive, central memory, regulatory and stem cell-like memory cells. In the case of this clone: The antigen remains undetermined.

The genes are TRBV7-2 and TRBJ2-3, with D hard to call. Sequencing was carried out using naive CD4+ T cells from blood. This TCR came from a man between 18 and 29 years old in good health. CDR3 nucleotide sequence: TGTGCCAGCAGCTTTACAGCGAAGGATACGCAGTATTTT. Residues: CASSFTAKDTQYF. Together with reference TRBV7-2 and TRBJ2-3, the CDR3 gives the full variable domain: GAGVSQSPSNKVTEKGKDVELRCDPISGHTALYWYRQSLGQGLEFLIYFQGNSAPDKSGLPSDRFSAERTGGSVSTLTIQRTQQEDSAVYLCASSFTAKDTQYFGPGTRLTVL.